These T cell receptor beta chains were read from a single sample in a study of blood T cell repertoires in COVID-19. Measured with immunoSEQ multiplex PCR; TCRdb has only the in-frame clones, and not every one. The sample comprises about 74,000 clones, approximately 84% of which are singletons, and about a third rests with the top ten. Specimen: peripheral blood. Receptor source: a man between 65 and 85 years old with acute or convalescent COVID-19. Each CDR3 is given with its conserved first and last residue. Each record gives: clone size, D gene, V gene, J gene, CDR3 DNA, CDR3 protein. A D gene is named only where the DNA matches it firmly. The size entry is marked missing in some rows and otherwise reads once, few, many or a size class.

>-|-|TRBV21-1|TRBJ2-1
TGTGCCAGCAGCACGGACAGCCTCAATGAGCAGTTCTTC
CASSTDSLNEQFF
>-|-|TRBV28|TRBJ2-1
TGTGCCTGCGGGGCAACTTTGTACAATGAGCAGTTCTTC
CACGATLYNEQFF
>-|-|TRBV7-2|TRBJ2-7
TGTGCCAGCAGCTTATCGGGTTTGGAGCAGTACTTC
CASSLSGLEQYF
>once|-|TRBV7-8|TRBJ1-2
TGTGCCAGCAGCCTTACTACCTATGGCTACACCTTC
CASSLTTYGYTF
>-|-|TRBV6-2/TRBV6-3|TRBJ2-1
TGTGCCAGCAGCCCTACCGACTATAACTGGGTAAATGAGCAGTTCTTC
CASSPTDYNWVNEQFF
>-|-|TRBV14|TRBJ1-2
TGTGCCAGCAGCCAATCGACAGTCACTTATGGCTACACCTTC
CASSQSTVTYGYTF
>-|-|TRBV3-1/TRBV3-2|TRBJ2-5
TGTGCCAGCAGACAAGGTTTCTCGGGCCGCCCCGGGATTCGAGAGACCCAGTACTTC
CASRQGFSGRPGIRETQYF
>-|TRBD2|TRBV10-3|TRBJ2-1
TGTGCCGCAGGACTAGCGGGGGGGGCCTACAATGAGCAGTTCTTC
CAAGLAGGAYNEQFF
>-|TRBD1|TRBV7-6|TRBJ1-2
TGTGCCAGCAGCTCCCAATCCGGGACAGGCAACTATGGCTACACCTTC
CASSSQSGTGNYGYTF
>-|TRBD1|TRBV3-1/TRBV3-2|TRBJ1-2
TGTGCCAGCAGCCGGTACCGGGACAGGGGCAATGGCTACACCTTC
CASSRYRDRGNGYTF
>-|-|TRBV6-5|TRBJ2-1
TGTGCCAGCAGTTACCCCGGGGTCTCCTACAATGAGCAGTTCTTC
CASSYPGVSYNEQFF
>-|TRBD1|TRBV11-3|TRBJ2-7
TGTGCCAGCAGCGCAGGGGGCCACGAGCAGTACTTC
CASSAGGHEQYF
>-|TRBD2|TRBV24-1|TRBJ2-1
TGTGCCACCAGTGATCCTAGCGGGAATGATGTAGGGAATGAGCAGTTCTTC
CATSDPSGNDVGNEQFF
>-|TRBD1|TRBV7-8|TRBJ1-4
TGTGCCAGCAGGCTTACAGGGGGTGCAACTAATGAAAAACTGTTTTTT
CASRLTGGATNEKLFF
>-|-|TRBV6-2/TRBV6-3|TRBJ2-4
TGTGCCAGCAGCCCCAGGGGCGGGAAAAACATTCAGTACTTC
CASSPRGGKNIQYF
>once|TRBD1|TRBV5-1|TRBJ2-6
TGCGCCAGCAGCCAAGGGACAGGGTCCGGGGCCAACGTCCTGACTTTC
CASSQGTGSGANVLTF
>-|-|TRBV5-1|TRBJ2-1
TGCGCCAGCAGCTTGCCGAGCAATGAGCAGTTCTTC
CASSLPSNEQFF
>-|-|TRBV7-8|TRBJ1-4
TGTGCCAGCAGCTTAGGGGGAGATGAAAAACTGTTTTTT
CASSLGGDEKLFF
>-|TRBD1|TRBV10-3|TRBJ1-3
TGTGCCATCAGTGAGACGCCGGGACAGGGGTTGGGCGGAAACACCATATATTTT
CAISETPGQGLGGNTIYF
>-|TRBD1|TRBV14|TRBJ2-1
TGTGCCAGCAGCCAAGATCTCGGACAGGGGACCCACAATGAGCAGTTCTTC
CASSQDLGQGTHNEQFF
>-|-|TRBV2|TRBJ2-3
TGTGCCAGCAGTGACCATCTAGCGTACACAGATACGCAGTATTTT
CASSDHLAYTDTQYF
>-|TRBD1|TRBV7-9|TRBJ1-4
TGTGCCAGCAGCTATGGGGACAGTTCAAATGAAAAACTGTTTTTT
CASSYGDSSNEKLFF
>-|TRBD1|TRBV12-5|TRBJ1-5
TGTGCTAGTGGTTTGCCCCGCCCTGACAGGGGCTATAGCAATCAGCCCCAGCATTTT
CASGLPRPDRGYSNQPQHF
>few|-|TRBV28|TRBJ2-2
TGTGCCAGCACTTTAACGGGGGACGGGGAGCTGTTTTTT
CASTLTGDGELFF
>-|TRBD2|TRBV7-3|TRBJ2-1
TGTGCCAGCAGCGTAGGCCTGGGCAGTAGCGGGAGCAATGAGCAGTTCTTC
CASSVGLGSSGSNEQFF
>-|-|TRBV5-1|TRBJ1-2
TGCGCCAGCAGCTTGGTAGGCAGGGATGGCTACACCTTC
CASSLVGRDGYTF
>-|-|TRBV4-2|TRBJ2-1
TGTGCCAGCAGCCAAGACCATGGCAGGACCTACAATGAGCAGTTCTTC
CASSQDHGRTYNEQFF
>-|TRBD2|TRBV2|TRBJ2-7
TGTGCCAGCAGCGCGCGGGGGTACGAGCAGTACTTC
CASSARGYEQYF
>few|-|TRBV15|TRBJ1-1
TGTGCCACCAGCAGACCCACGAGGGGGACAACCAACACTGAAGCTTTCTTT
CATSRPTRGTTNTEAFF
>-|-|TRBV6-2/TRBV6-3|TRBJ1-6
TGTGCCAGCAGTCAGAATCCCTCACCCCTCCACTTT
CASSQNPSPLHF
>-|-|TRBV5-6|TRBJ1-4
TGTGCCAGCAGTCCCGTAGGGGTGGGTGAAAAACTGTTTTTT
CASSPVGVGEKLFF
>-|TRBD2|TRBV7-2|TRBJ2-3
TGTGCCAGCAGCTTAAGTGGGACTAGCGGGCCTAGCACAGATACGCAGTATTTT
CASSLSGTSGPSTDTQYF
>few|TRBD1|TRBV7-9|TRBJ2-5
TGTGCCAGCAGCTTAGCGGACAGGTTGGACGAGACCCAGTACTTC
CASSLADRLDETQYF